This TCR beta chain was documented in a study of shared clonotypes between healthy human individuals. Study summary: Researchers drew samples from two women and a few men aged 18 to 49. CD8 memory received one plate per donor, CD8 naive two, CD4 memory three and CD4 naive three.

Study results and limitations: Among non-shared clonotypes, generation probabilities were lower than among those shared by all four donors.

It was across several immunoSEQ plates that each subset's genomic DNA was evenly split. Clones were read by immunoSEQ multiplex PCR, and TCRdb kept only the in-frame ones, dropping some. The repertoire holds 600,000 to 700,000 clones, around 73% seen once, with around 2% in the top ten. The CDR3 is 13 amino acids. Trimming cost V 2 bases and J 4 bases, with 7 bases left between them. The germline V gene has CDR1 SGHTA and CDR2 FQGTGA. As to this clone: Its specificity is unknown.

The gene calls are TRBV7-3 and TRBJ2-3; no clear D. Sequences were obtained from memory CD4+ T cells sorted from blood. As to subset: CD45RA-negative fraction. The source of this sequence is a woman aged 25 to 45 in good health. The CDR3 DNA reads as TGTGCCAGCAGCTTAGTGAATGCAGATACGCAGTATTTT. Its translation is CASSLVNADTQYF.